This T cell receptor (beta chain) came from a study of cytomegalovirus exposure and HLA in healthy donors (TCRdb year 2017). Some background on the complete study: According to an earlier analysis of 587 of the donors, about 190 million T cells yielded 120 million or so unique TCR beta sequences and roughly 280 Gb of sequence data. In a later genetic analysis, genome-wide SNP genotypes for about three fifths of the roughly 670 donors were used, and that subset was treated as a discovery cohort. Every discovery cohort repertoire had been produced on one sequencing platform. The later analysis used no new phenotypic data to find candidate immune exposures, relying instead on TCR beta sequences and their occurrence across donors. To decide whether each TCR beta V gene segment behaved as functional or pseudogenic, an earlier analysis of 587 of the donors relied on high-throughput TCR beta sequencing. About 280 gigabases of sequencing data and tens of millions of unique TCR sequences were included in an early release covering around 600 HLA-typed donors. A separate validation cohort of about 110 different subjects was used in addition to the roughly 670-subject first cohort. To study patterns of TCR occurrence, a later analysis re-analyzed previously published TCR beta repertoires from several hundred donors and added high-resolution HLA genotyping. Donor age, sex, ethnicity and CMV serostatus were collected together with the repertoire data. Of the approximately 370 genotyped donors, less than 85% were placed in the genetic ancestry cluster associated with self-reported Caucasian donors. Five DR-DQ haplotypes were handled as single units for association and clustering because linkage in the cohort was strong. Typing coverage varied by locus: about 629-630 donors for A, B, C, DRB1 and DQB1; around 560 for DQA1; approximately 610 for DPA1; under 490 for DPB1. HLA typing covered class I and class II loci at four-digit resolution. On average, around 240,000 unique TCR beta nucleotide sequences were sequenced per donor among 398 genotyped donors of the cohort, with about 17% of those sequences being non-productive. The study used immunosequencing to profile the T cell repertoires of approximately 690 subjects and linked those repertoires to cytomegalovirus serostatus. High-throughput TCR immunosequencing, statistical association of individual TCRs with disease status, and machine learning were combined to predict cytomegalovirus infection status. The study aimed to test whether cataloging public T cell receptors could reveal signatures of past pathogen exposure.

The full study reports these points: Because counts were too low, about 18 rarely observed V segments, including chromosome 9 orphons, were excluded from the earlier analysis of 587 of the donors. V-gene and J-gene trimming of TCR beta chains was associated with a missense DCLRE1C variant in a later genetic analysis, and the association was replicated in an independent cohort. In a later analysis, HLA-associated TCR beta chains were found to be more clonally expanded and to have lower generation probabilities than equally common non-associated chains. The classifier was reported to diagnose cytomegalovirus status with high specificity and sensitivity in both the original and validation cohorts. A later analysis found that TCR association rates varied across HLA loci, with DRB1 alleles showing the most associated TCRs and HLA-C alleles the fewest. For the cohort, immune exposure information was limited to CMV serostatus. In vitro tests confirmed that three of the cytomegalovirus-associated TCR beta chains recognize cytomegalovirus antigens. A later analysis reported that several top co-occurrence clusters appeared linked to parvovirus B19, influenza, CMV and Epstein-Barr virus. Linkage disequilibrium might explain the correlated functional status among segregating V segments, but an unknown experimental factor could not be excluded. Sequencing depth was assumed to be roughly uniform across donors in the presence/absence analyses, though that assumption may not hold. HLA typing was unavailable for some donors at each locus, so association tests used only the typed subset. Most TCR sequences were seen in very few donors, while some public TCRs were found in many individuals. Some IMGT-functional V segments, including TRBV6-2 and TRBV6-3, could not be distinguished by the 87-base-pair reads and were therefore excluded. The study listed 150 to 200 TCR beta chains as associated with cytomegalovirus. A later analysis found that most CMV-associated TCR beta chains appeared HLA-restricted, with HLA associations seemingly driven largely by CMV exposure. According to a later genetic analysis, donors in an Asian-associated ancestry cluster had fewer N-insertions in productive TCRs than the approximately 650-donor mean. A further reported finding was that TCR beta sequences accurately predicted the HLA-A and HLA-B alleles for most subjects in the first cohort. When HLA alleles, especially DR and DQ, strongly co-occurred, attributing TCR associations to individual alleles was difficult. A later analysis associated 15,000 to 20,000 TCR beta sequences with specific HLA alleles at a false discovery rate of 0.05. Only TCR beta chains were sequenced in this cohort, and the absence of alpha or paired-chain data limited detectable features. Broadly in line with IMGT annotations, most TCR beta V segments showed up in productive rearrangements about 87% or about 30% of the time in an earlier analysis of approximately 640 of the donors. According to the authors, the approach could potentially be generalized to other disease states and immunological phenotypes. The sequencing pipeline was judged likely to have produced a cluster of highly shared sequence variants as a technical artifact.

The library was generated by the immunoSEQ multiplex PCR assay. A mixture of 60 forward primers for TCR Vbeta segments and 13 reverse primers for TCR Jbeta segments was used in the multiplex PCR. Amplification of the CDR3 region of rearranged TCR beta genes was performed with a multiplex PCR assay on genomic DNA. The amplified TCR beta libraries were sequenced on the Illumina HiSeq System as 87-base-pair reads. The study's own analysis went as follows. A later analysis tallied 70 million to 100 million unique TCR beta chains across the 550 to 850 repertoires, and approximately 12 million of those chains were shared by two or more donors. A nearest-neighbor algorithm error-corrected the raw reads and collapsed the reads into unique sequences, merging closely related sequences to remove PCR and sequencing errors. To assign V, D and J gene segments, CDR3 sequences were aligned to IMGT reference sequences. For a sequence to be retained, a match of at least six nucleotides was required to both a V gene segment and a J gene segment. A rearrangement counted as productive if the CDR3 had no stop codons and remained in frame with V and J, and every other rearrangement counted as non-productive. CDR3 was defined by IMGT convention, running from the second conserved V-encoded cysteine to the conserved J-encoded phenylalanine. The earlier analysis of fewer than 700 of the donors excluded sequences that lacked an unambiguous match to a single V gene segment. In an earlier analysis of several hundred of the donors, V segments were called functional above 56.7% productive rearrangements and were called segregating when the between-donor standard deviation exceeded 5%. A statistical classification framework was built for diagnosing cytomegalovirus status from the catalog of TCR beta chain sequences. In a later analysis, V and J genes were assigned by comparing TCR nucleotide sequences against IMGT/GENE-DB human TR gene sequences. The TCRdist pipeline was used in a later analysis to assign CDR3 sequences and most-parsimonious VDJ recombination scenarios. In a later analysis, each TCR beta chain was defined by its CDR3 amino acid sequence together with its V-gene family, and reads lacking a unique V-gene family were excluded. In a later analysis, 500 to 700 highly shared, low-generation-probability nucleotide sequences were removed to address suspected cross-contamination and a sequencing artifact. For each public chain, a later analysis derived a clonal expansion index from normalized ranks of inferred template counts within each repertoire. A later analysis computed generation probabilities with a VDJ recombination model fitted to out-of-frame rearrangements, and checked the results against IGoR. In a later analysis, hypergeometric tests were used to score TCR-TCR, TCR-HLA and TCR-CMV co-occurrence, with a repertoire-size bias correction applied to TCR pairs. A later analysis estimated false discovery rates by permuting HLA or CMV assignments 20 times. In a later analysis, co-occurring TCRs were grouped using DBSCAN, and TCRdist sequence similarity was added for clustering within HLA-allele-positive subsets. For co-occurrence clustering, repertoires with fewer than 30,000 or more than 120,000 public chains were excluded, along with roughly 5 repertoires with anomalous nucleotide sharing. Drawn from immuneACCESS, this table holds only the in-frame rearrangements with V and J called that TCRdb kept. Clones are partly lost; checked studies trace under half to an unresolved V gene and leave the rest unexplained. V and J calls and clone size are copied from that table; D and trimming were computed from the DNA. For this sample there are 200,000 to 250,000 clones; about 85% appear just once. Jointly, the top ten make up roughly 0.26% of the sample.

In total, 630 or so healthy bone marrow donors made up the cohort. At the time of sampling, all cohort members were nominally healthy, though unrecorded immune exposures were likely present. The donor tested CMV seronegative and was one of the 352 seronegative cohort members. Each donor provided a peripheral blood sample, and peripheral blood mononuclear cells were used for TCR beta sequencing. The Qiagen DNeasy Blood Extraction Kit was used to extract genomic DNA from the blood cell samples. CDR1 and CDR2 (MDHEN, SYDVKM) derive from the germline V gene. V is pared back by 6 bases and J by 6 bases, with 18 bases lying between the germline termini. Measured from the cysteine to the phenylalanine, the CDR3 is 15 residues long. Just the 45-base CDR3 DNA is kept, in frame starting at base 1. A note on this clone: No cognate antigen has been identified for it. Base-call qualities are not available, and no considerably larger clone is one nucleotide away.

Sequencing used PBMCs. This TCR came from a girl aged 2 to 9 in good health and CMV-seronegative. Recombination connected TRBV28 to TRBJ1-5; the D segment could be TRBD1, given 6 matching bases. The sequenced DNA is TGTGCCAGCAGCCCTGGGACACGACGTCTTCAGCCCCAGCATTTT. Translated, it reads CASSPGTRRLQPQHF. Full variable domain (CDR3 extended with the reference TRBV28 and TRBJ1-5 proteins): DVKVTQSSRYLVKRTGEKVFLECVQDMDHENMFWYRQDPGLGLRLIYFSYDVKMKEKGDIPEGYSVSREKKERFSLILESASTNQTSMYLCASSPGTRRLQPQHFGDGTRLSIL.